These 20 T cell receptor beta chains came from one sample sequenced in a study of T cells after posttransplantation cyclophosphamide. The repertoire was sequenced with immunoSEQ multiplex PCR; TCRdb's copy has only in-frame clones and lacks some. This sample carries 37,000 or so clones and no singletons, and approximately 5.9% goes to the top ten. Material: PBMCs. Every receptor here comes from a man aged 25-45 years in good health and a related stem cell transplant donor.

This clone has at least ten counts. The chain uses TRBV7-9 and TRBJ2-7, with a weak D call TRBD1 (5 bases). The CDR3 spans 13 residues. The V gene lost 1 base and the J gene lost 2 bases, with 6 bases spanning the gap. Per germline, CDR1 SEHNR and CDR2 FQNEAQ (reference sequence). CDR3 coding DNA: TGTGCCAGCAGCTTAGGACAGCCCTACGAGCAGTACTTC. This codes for CASSLGQPYEQYF.

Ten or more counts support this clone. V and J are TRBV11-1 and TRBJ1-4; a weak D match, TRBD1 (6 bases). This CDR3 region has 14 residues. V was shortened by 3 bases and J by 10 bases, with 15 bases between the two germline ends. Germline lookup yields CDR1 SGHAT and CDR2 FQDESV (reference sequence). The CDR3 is CASSFDMDSGKLFF. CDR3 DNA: TGTGCCAGCAGCTTTGACATGGACAGTGGAAAACTGTTTTTT.

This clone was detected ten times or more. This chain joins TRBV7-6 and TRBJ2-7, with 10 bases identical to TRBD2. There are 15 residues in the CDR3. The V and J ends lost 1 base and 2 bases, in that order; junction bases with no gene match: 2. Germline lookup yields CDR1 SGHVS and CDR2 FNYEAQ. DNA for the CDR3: TGTGCCAGCAGCTTAGGGCTAGCGGGGGCCTACGAGCAGTACTTC. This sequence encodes CASSLGLAGAYEQYF.

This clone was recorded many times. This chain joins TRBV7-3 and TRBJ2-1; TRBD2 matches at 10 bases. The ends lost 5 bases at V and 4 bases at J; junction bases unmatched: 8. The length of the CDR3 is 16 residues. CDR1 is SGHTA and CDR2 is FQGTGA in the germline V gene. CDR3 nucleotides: TGTGCCAGCAGCCCTTCGACTAGCGGGCCGTACAATGAGCAGTTCTTC. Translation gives CASSPSTSGPYNEQFF.

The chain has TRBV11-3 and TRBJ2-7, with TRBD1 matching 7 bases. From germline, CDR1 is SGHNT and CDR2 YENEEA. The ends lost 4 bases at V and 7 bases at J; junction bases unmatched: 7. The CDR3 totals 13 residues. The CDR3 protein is CASSSSQGVEQYF. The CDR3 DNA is TGTGCCAGCAGCTCGTCCCAGGGGGTAGAGCAGTACTTC.

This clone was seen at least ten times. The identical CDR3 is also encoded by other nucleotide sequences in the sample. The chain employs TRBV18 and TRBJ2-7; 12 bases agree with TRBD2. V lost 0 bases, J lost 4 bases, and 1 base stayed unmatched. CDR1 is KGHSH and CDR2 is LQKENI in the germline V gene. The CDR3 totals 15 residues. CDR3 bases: TGTGCCAGCTCACCACCAACTAGCGGGGGGTACGAGCAGTACTTC. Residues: CASSPPTSGGYEQYF.

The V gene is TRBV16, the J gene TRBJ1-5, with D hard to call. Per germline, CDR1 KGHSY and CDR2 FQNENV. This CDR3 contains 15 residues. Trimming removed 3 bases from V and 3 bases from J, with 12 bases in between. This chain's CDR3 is CASSHDDSINQPQHF. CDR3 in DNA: TGTGCCAGCAGCCACGACGACTCAATCAATCAGCCCCAGCATTTT. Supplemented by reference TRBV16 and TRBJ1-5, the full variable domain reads GEEVAQTPKHLVRGEGQKAKLYCAPIKGHSYVFWYQQVLKNEFKFLISFQNENVFDETGMPKERFSAKCLPNSPCSLEIQATKLEDSAVYFCASSHDDSINQPQHFGDGTRLSIL.

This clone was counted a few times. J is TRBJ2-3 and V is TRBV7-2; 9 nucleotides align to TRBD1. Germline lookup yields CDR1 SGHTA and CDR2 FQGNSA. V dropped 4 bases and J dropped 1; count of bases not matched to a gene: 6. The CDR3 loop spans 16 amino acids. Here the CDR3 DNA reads TGTGCCAGCAGCTCGGGACAGGGAGGGCGCACAGATACGCAGTATTTT. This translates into CASSSGQGGRTDTQYF. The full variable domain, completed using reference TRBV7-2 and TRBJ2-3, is GAGVSQSPSNKVTEKGKDVELRCDPISGHTALYWYRQSLGQGLEFLIYFQGNSAPDKSGLPSDRFSAERTGGSVSTLTIQRTQQEDSAVYLCASSSGQGGRTDTQYFGPGTRLTVL.

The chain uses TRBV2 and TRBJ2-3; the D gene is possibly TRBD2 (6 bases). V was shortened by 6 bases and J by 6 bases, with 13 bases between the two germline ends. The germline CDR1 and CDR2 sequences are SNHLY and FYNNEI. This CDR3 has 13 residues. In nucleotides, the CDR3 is TGTGCCAGCAGGGAGGGGATCCTCGATACGCAGTATTTT. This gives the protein CASREGILDTQYF.

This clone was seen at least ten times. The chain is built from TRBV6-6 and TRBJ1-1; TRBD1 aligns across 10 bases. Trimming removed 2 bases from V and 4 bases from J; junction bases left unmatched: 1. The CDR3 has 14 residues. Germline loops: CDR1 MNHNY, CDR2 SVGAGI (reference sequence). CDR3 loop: CASSYGQGGTEAFF. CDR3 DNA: TGTGCCAGCAGTTACGGACAGGGGGGCACTGAAGCTTTCTTT.

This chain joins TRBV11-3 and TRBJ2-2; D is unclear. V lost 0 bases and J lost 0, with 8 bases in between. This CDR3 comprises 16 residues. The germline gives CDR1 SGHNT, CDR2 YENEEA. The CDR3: CASSLEGPSNTGELFF. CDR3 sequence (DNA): TGTGCCAGCAGCTTAGAGGGCCCCTCGAACACCGGGGAGCTGTTTTTT.

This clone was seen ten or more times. CDR3 sequence (DNA): TGTGCCAGCAGTGAAAGGACAGGGAATTCACCCCTCCACTTT. Translating gives CASSERTGNSPLHF. This sequence joins TRBV6-1 and TRBJ1-6, with TRBD1 matching over 8 bases. CDR3 length: 14 residues. Germline V gene sequence: CDR1 MNHNS, CDR2 SASEGT. V dropped 2 bases and J dropped 7; count of bases not matched to a gene: 1.

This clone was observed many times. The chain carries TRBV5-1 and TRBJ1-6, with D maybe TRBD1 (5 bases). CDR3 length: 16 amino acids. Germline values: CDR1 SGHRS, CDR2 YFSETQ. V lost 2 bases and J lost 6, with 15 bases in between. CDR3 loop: CASSLGDLVGNSPLHF. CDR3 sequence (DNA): TGCGCCAGCAGCTTAGGGGATCTGGTCGGTAATTCACCCCTCCACTTT.

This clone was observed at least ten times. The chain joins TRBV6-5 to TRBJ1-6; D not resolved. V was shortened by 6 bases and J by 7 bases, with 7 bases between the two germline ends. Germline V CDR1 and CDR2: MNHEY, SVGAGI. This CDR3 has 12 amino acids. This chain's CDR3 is CASSPSNSPLHF. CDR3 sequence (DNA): TGTGCCAGCAGCCCGTCGAATTCACCCCTCCACTTT.

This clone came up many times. CDR3: CASSPRLGGETQYF. CDR3 sequence (DNA): TGTGCCAGCAGCCCAAGACTAGGAGGGGAGACCCAGTACTTC. This chain links TRBV9 with TRBJ2-5; maybe TRBD2 (6 bases). The CDR3 runs to 14 residues. The germline CDR1 and CDR2 sequences are SGDLS and YYNGEE. The V end lost 4 bases, the J end lost 5 bases, and 15 bases lay between the germline ends. Complete variable domain (other parts from reference TRBV9 and TRBJ2-5): DSGVTQTPKHLITATGQRVTLRCSPRSGDLSVYWYQQSLDQGLQFLIQYYNGEERAKGNILERFSAQQFPDLHSELNLSSLELGDSALYFCASSPRLGGETQYFGPGTRLLVL.

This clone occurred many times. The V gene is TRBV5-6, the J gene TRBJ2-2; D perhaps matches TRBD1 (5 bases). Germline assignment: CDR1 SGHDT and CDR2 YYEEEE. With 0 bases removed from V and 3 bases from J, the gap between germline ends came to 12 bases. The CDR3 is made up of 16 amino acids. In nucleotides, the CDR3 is TGTGCCAGCAGCTTGGTAGGGCAGGGCGACACCGGGGAGCTGTTTTTT. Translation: CASSLVGQGDTGELFF. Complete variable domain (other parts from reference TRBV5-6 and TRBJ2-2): DAGVTQSPTHLIKTRGQQVTLRCSPKSGHDTVSWYQQALGQGPQFIFQYYEEEERQRGNFPDRFSGHQFPNYSSELNVNALLLGDSALYLCASSLVGQGDTGELFFGEGSRLTVL.

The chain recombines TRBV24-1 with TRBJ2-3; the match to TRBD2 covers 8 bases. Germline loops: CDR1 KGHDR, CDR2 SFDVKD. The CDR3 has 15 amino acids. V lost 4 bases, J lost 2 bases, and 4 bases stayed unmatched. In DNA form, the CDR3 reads TGTGCCACCAGTGAAAGCGGGGGACTCACAGATACGCAGTATTTT. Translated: CATSESGGLTDTQYF.

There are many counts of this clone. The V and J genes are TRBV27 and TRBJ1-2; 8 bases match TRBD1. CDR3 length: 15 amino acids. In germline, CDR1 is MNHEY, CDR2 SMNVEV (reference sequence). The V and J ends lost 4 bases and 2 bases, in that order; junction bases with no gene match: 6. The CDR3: CASSYGGQGNYGYTF. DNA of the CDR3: TGTGCCAGCAGTTACGGAGGACAGGGAAACTATGGCTACACCTTC.

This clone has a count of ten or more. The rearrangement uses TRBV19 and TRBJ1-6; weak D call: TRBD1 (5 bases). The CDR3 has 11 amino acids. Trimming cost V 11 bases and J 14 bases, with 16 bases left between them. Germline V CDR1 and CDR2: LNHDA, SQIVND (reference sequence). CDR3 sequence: CASGWGETLHF. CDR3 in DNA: TGTGCCTCCGGATGGGGGGAGACCCTCCACTTT.

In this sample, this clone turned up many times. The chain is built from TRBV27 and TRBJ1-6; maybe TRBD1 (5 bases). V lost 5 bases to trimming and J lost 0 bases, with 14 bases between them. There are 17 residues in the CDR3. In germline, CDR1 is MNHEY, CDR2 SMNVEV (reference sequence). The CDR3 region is CASSLVPGLSYNSPLHF. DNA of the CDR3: TGTGCCAGCAGTCTCGTTCCAGGGCTCTCCTATAATTCACCCCTCCACTTT.